The following is a T cell receptor beta chain sequence with its context. The germline CDR1 and CDR2 sequences are MGHDK and SYGVNS. This CDR3 is 15 amino acids long. Trimming stripped 5 bases from V and 0 bases from J, with 11 bases between. PCR was performed using 60 Vbeta and 13 Jbeta primers. Sequenced by immunoSEQ multiplex PCR; TCRdb stores in-frame clones only, minus some. The data show over 90,000 clones, 65% to 85% seen once. The data were taken from a study of cytomegalovirus exposure and HLA in healthy donors. The chain carries TRBV25-1 and TRBJ1-5; the D is unclear. The sample was PBMCs. The TCR sequence derives from a female donor in good health and CMV-seropositive. The DNA for the CDR3 is TGTGCCAGCAGTAACGACAATAATAGCAATCAGCCCCAGCATTTT. This translates into CASSNDNNSNQPQHF.